This T cell receptor (beta chain) came from a study of OX40 agonist ivuxolimab in advanced cancers. Clones were read by immunoSEQ multiplex PCR, and TCRdb kept only the in-frame ones, dropping some. This sample has approximately 77,000 clones; around 91% occur once, and the top ten carry around 1.9%. The receptor was isolated from an adult with an advanced solid tumor such as melanoma, head and neck, liver or kidney cancer. The material was CD4+ or CD8+ T cells sorted from blood, obtained in a trial of the OX40 agonist ivuxolimab.

The CDR3, as DNA: TGTGCCAGCAGAAGACAGGACAATTCACCCCTCCACTTT. The encoded protein is CASRRQDNSPLHF. The V call is TRBV2, the J call TRBJ1-6, with D possibly TRBD1 on 6 matching bases. V lost 6 bases and J 7 bases, leaving 10 bases between the germline ends. The germline V gene has CDR1 SNHLY and CDR2 FYNNEI. The CDR3 extends over 13 amino acids.